This TCR beta chain derives from a study of blood T cell repertoires in COVID-19. Study-wide context: Sites in the United States, Italy and Spain provided acute and convalescent COVID-19 samples.

Measured with immunoSEQ multiplex PCR; TCRdb has only the in-frame clones, and not every one. Here the sample spans 200,000 to 300,000 clones, about 86% being singletons. On this clone: The junction departs from the called germline gene at one end, perhaps through a read error.

The CDR3 is 14 residues long. Germline V lookup: CDR1 SEHNR, CDR2 FQNEAQ (reference sequence). This clonotype was obtained from a man aged 25 to 40 with active or convalescent COVID-19. Sequencing was done on a sample of peripheral blood. The chain has TRBV7-9 and TRBJ2-7, with TRBD2 as a possible D gene (6 bases). CDR3: CASSLVGVAGRGNF. Here the CDR3 DNA reads TGTGCCAGCAGCTTAGTTGGTGTCGCCGGCCGGGGGAACTTC.